This record concerns one TCR beta chain sequence. What this receptor recognizes is not known. Nothing much larger sits one base from this clone, and base qualities are not available. CDR1 and CDR2, per the germline V gene, are KGHSY and FQNENV. From cysteine to phenylalanine, the CDR3 is 14 amino acids long. Just CDR3 DNA is preserved here, 42 bases in frame from base 1. Germline trimming amounts to 8 bases on V and 5 bases on J, with 8 as the count of junction bases outside the gene matches. This entry comes from a study of OX40 agonist ivuxolimab in advanced cancers. Study-wide context: Ivuxolimab, which targeted the costimulatory receptor OX40 (CD134), was an agonistic, fully human IgG2 monoclonal antibody. Three dose-escalation patients achieved partial responses, one with hepatocellular carcinoma and two with cutaneous melanoma. The monotherapy dose-escalation portion (N of about 49 patients) of the phase I ivuxolimab trial is reported in the paper. In the dose-escalation cohort, roughly 80% of patients were male, and the mean age was roughly 60 years, with a range of about 20 to 79. Patients were allowed to have had prior anti-PD-1, anti-PD-L1 or anti-CTLA-4 therapy, and more than 35% of the dose-escalation patients had been treated with checkpoint inhibitors. Intravenous ivuxolimab was administered to patients every 2 weeks at six dose levels: 0.01, 0.1, 0.3, 1.5, 3 and 10 mg/kg. Of the 50 to 55 dose-escalation patients, hepatocellular carcinoma was present in around 20, melanoma in around 15, renal cell carcinoma in 9 and head and neck cancer in 9. The purpose of peripheral TCRbeta sequencing was to test whether ivuxolimab changed TCR sequence diversity and led to clonal T-cell expansion.

Genomic DNA was isolated from the sorted cells so that the TCRbeta CDR3 region could be sequenced. The immunoSEQ Assay was used to sequence the TCRbeta CDR3 regions. The source is immuneACCESS, and TCRdb retained only in-frame sequences with V and J called. Part of the clones is not carried over; for the studies checked, unresolved V genes explain less than half of this, and the remainder is unexplained. Across this sample there are around 60,000 clones, with around 79% seen only once. Approximately 11% of the sample goes to the ten largest clones. The trial excluded patients who had a history of autoimmune disease or were on systemic immunosuppression. In every dose cohort, peripheral blood was drawn for TCR sequencing at baseline, cycle 4 day 1, and cycle 7 day 1. The samples were drawn from a first-in-human, open-label, multicenter phase I dose-escalation trial of ivuxolimab. Adults with locally advanced or metastatic melanoma, renal cell, hepatocellular, or head and neck squamous cell carcinoma were enrolled in the trial. Before TCR sequencing, CD4+ and CD8+ T cells were separately sorted from peripheral blood.

Beyond this particular receptor, the publication reports: After ivuxolimab, expanded clones were on average more numerous among CD8+ T cells than among CD4+ T cells. Partial responders in the 0.1-3.0 mg/kg groups had among the lowest normalized peripheral clonal expansion, especially among CD8+ T cells. At doses from 0.1 to 3.0 mg/kg, clonal expansion was seen in both CD4+ and CD8+ blood T cells between baseline and week 6. The antigen specificity of the peripheral T cells that underwent clonal expansion was not determined. Low levels of normalized T-cell clonal expansion were also seen in some patients who did not respond.

The V and J genes are TRBV16 and TRBJ2-4, and 8 junctional nucleotides match TRBD1. This clonotype originated in an adult with an advanced solid tumor such as melanoma, head and neck, liver or kidney cancer. The sequences come from CD4+ or CD8+ T cells sorted from blood, collected in a trial of the OX40 agonist ivuxolimab. The CDR3 has the sequence CASAAQGAENIQYF. The nucleotide sequence reads as follows: TGTGCCAGCGCCGCCCAGGGGGCCGAAAACATTCAGTACTTC.